One and the same sample provided the 30 T cell receptor beta chains below, sequenced in a study of neurological immune-mediated disorders. Using its own MiXCR run on the 5' RACE reads, TCRdb lists one record per CDR3 protein. The profile shows about 66,000 distinct CDR3 sequences, 4.5% of them singletons. Sequencing used PBMCs. The receptors stem from a man aged 30 to 45 with multiple sclerosis.

Ten or more counts support this clonotype. V usage is TRBV2 and J usage is TRBJ1-1; the D is unclear. V lost 7 bases, J lost 11 bases, and 20 bases lay in between. This CDR3 spans 13 amino acids. Germline V gene lookup returns CDR1 SNHLY and CDR2 FYNNEI. CDR3 DNA sequence: TGTGCCAGCACGCTCGGTTTGGGCCTCGGGGCTTTCTTT. Amino acid sequence: CASTLGLGLGAFF.

The sample holds many counts of this clonotype. The rearrangement links TRBV11-2 to TRBJ1-1; 10 nucleotides agree with TRBD1. Germline V lookup: CDR1 SGHAT, CDR2 FQNNGV. The CDR3 sequence is 16 residues long. V shed 4 bases and J 4 bases; nucleotides not matched to a gene: 9. CDR3 bases: TGTGCCAGCAGCTCCTGGACAGGGGGGGTCTCCACTGAAGCTTTCTTT. Protein product: CASSSWTGGVSTEAFF.

The rearrangement links TRBV7-8 to TRBJ2-1; 9 bases align to TRBD2. Trimming cost V 2 bases and J 6 bases; bases outside gene matches: 5. Germline CDR1 SGHVS, CDR2 FQNEAQ. The CDR3 loop spans 15 amino acids. CDR3 in DNA: TGTGCCAGCAGCTTAAGTCGGACTAGCGCCAATGAGCAGTTCTTC. This codes for CASSLSRTSANEQFF.

The chain is built from TRBV20-1 and TRBJ1-4; TRBD1 agrees at 11 bases. The junction had 6 bases not matched to a gene; V was cut back by 6 bases and J by 3 bases. There are 15 residues in the CDR3. Germline assignment: CDR1 DFQATT and CDR2 SNEGSKA (reference sequence). CDR3 sequence (DNA): TGCAGTGCAAGGACAGGGGGCAAGGCTAATGAAAAACTGTTTTTT. This encodes CSARTGGKANEKLFF.

This clonotype was seen a few times. With a much larger clone just one base away, this may be a read error. This chain connects TRBV29-1 to TRBJ1-1; no clear D gene. CDR1 and CDR2 from the germline V gene are SQVTM and ANQGSEA. There are 14 residues in the CDR3. V lost 5 bases, J lost 7 bases, and 20 bases lay in between. The CDR3 protein is CSVIVGKGADEAFF. Here the CDR3 DNA reads TGCAGCGTTATTGTTGGAAAGGGTGCTGATGAAGCTTTCTTT.

There are many counts of this clonotype. The chain is built from TRBV27 and TRBJ2-2; 7 bases align to TRBD1. The CDR3 spans 19 residues. The germline V gene has CDR1 MNHEY and CDR2 SMNVEV (reference sequence). After removal of 4 bases from V and 0 bases from J, the junction contained 14 bases not matched to a gene. CDR3 region: CASSSYRPLTGSNTGELFF. Written as DNA, the CDR3 is TGTGCCAGCAGTTCTTACCGACCTCTGACAGGGTCGAACACCGGGGAGCTGTTTTTT.

This clonotype was found many times. The rearrangement uses TRBV20-1 and TRBJ1-5; perhaps TRBD1 as D (5 bases). The CDR3 covers 13 residues. The germline V and J ends were trimmed by 5 bases and 3 bases, with 11 bases remaining between them. The V gene's germline CDR1 is DFQATT and CDR2 SNEGSKA (reference sequence). Here the CDR3 reads CSASTEINQPQHF. The CDR3 DNA reads as TGCAGTGCTTCGACAGAAATCAATCAGCCCCAGCATTTT.

This clonotype was detected many times. A much larger clone lies one base from this, so it may be a read error. The J gene is TRBJ1-1, the V gene TRBV9; possibly TRBD1 for D (5 bases). CDR1 is SGDLS and CDR2 is YYNGEE in the germline V gene. The CDR3 covers 20 residues. V shed 4 bases and J shed 1 base, with 29 bases lying between them. Here the CDR3 reads CASSPRGLELGGSTNTEAFF. CDR3 bases: TGTGCCAGCAGCCCGAGGGGTTTGGAGTTGGGGGGAAGTACGAACACTGAAGCTTTCTTT.

This clonotype was picked up many times. The rearrangement links TRBV6-5 to TRBJ1-6; weak D call: TRBD1 (5 bases). Per the germline V gene, CDR1 is MNHEY and CDR2 is SVGAGI. The CDR3 is made up of 15 amino acids. The germline V and J ends were trimmed by 4 bases and 7 bases, with 14 bases remaining between them. CDR3 sequence (DNA): TGTGCCAGCAGTTTGTCAGGGAGATCGAATTCACCCCTCCACTTT. Translation gives CASSLSGRSNSPLHF.

This clonotype was seen at least ten times. This chain connects TRBV7-3 to TRBJ2-2; D remains ambiguous. The CDR3 is 12 residues long. Trimming left V 6 bases short and J 5 bases short, with 7 bases between. Germline V CDR1 and CDR2: SGHTA, FQGTGA. CDR3 sequence reads: CASSFLTGELFF. DNA of the CDR3: TGTGCCAGCAGTTTCCTAACCGGGGAGCTGTTTTTT.

In its sample, this clonotype was seen a few times. The chain joins TRBV5-1 to TRBJ2-6; tentatively, D is TRBD1 (6 bases). Per germline, CDR1 SGHRS and CDR2 YFSETQ. Trimming stripped 4 bases from V and 3 bases from J, with 11 bases between. This CDR3 is 15 amino acids long. As DNA, the CDR3 is TGCGCCAGCAGCGGGGGCGGGTTTGGGGCCAACGTCCTGACTTTC. Amino acid sequence: CASSGGGFGANVLTF.

At least ten counts were recorded for this clonotype. The V and J genes are TRBV27 and TRBJ2-7; 11 bases map to TRBD2. Germline values: CDR1 MNHEY, CDR2 SMNVEV (reference sequence). The CDR3 totals 15 residues. J was trimmed by 6 bases and V by 5 bases; bases with no gene match: 9. The CDR3 loop is CASSPRVAGGTEQYF. CDR3 DNA sequence: TGTGCCAGCAGTCCTAGAGTAGCGGGGGGGACCGAGCAGTACTTC.

In its sample, this clonotype is medium-sized. The chain joins TRBV4-1 to TRBJ1-1, with D perhaps TRBD1 (5 bases). The germline V gene encodes CDR1 MGHRA and CDR2 YSYEKL. Trimming pared 2 bases from V and 7 bases from J, leaving 17 bases between. This CDR3 spans 15 amino acids. The CDR3, as DNA: TGCGCCAGCAGCCAATTACCCGGGGGAGGATTTGAAGCTTTCTTT. Translating gives CASSQLPGGGFEAFF.

This clonotype has at least ten counts. This chain connects TRBV5-1 to TRBJ2-3; 9 bases agree with TRBD2. The junction had 5 bases not matched to a gene; V was cut back by 3 bases and J by 6 bases. The CDR3 loop spans 14 amino acids. Germline V lookup: CDR1 SGHRS, CDR2 YFSETQ. The CDR3: CASSSGLAYDTQYF. The CDR3 nucleotides are TGCGCCAGCAGCTCGGGACTAGCTTATGATACGCAGTATTTT.

This clonotype has at least ten counts. The CDR3 DNA sequence: TGTGCCAGCAGCTTAGGAACGTGGATCGCTCTCAGTGAGCAGTTCTTC. This codes for CASSLGTWIALSEQFF. V usage is TRBV11-2 and J usage is TRBJ2-1; no clear D. The CDR3 spans 16 residues. Germline assignment: CDR1 SGHAT and CDR2 FQNNGV. V lost 1 base and J 9 bases, leaving 19 bases between the germline ends.

The sample holds many counts of this clonotype. The chain uses TRBV6-1 and TRBJ2-5; TRBD2 is a possible D gene (6 bases). This CDR3 has 13 amino acids. V was clipped by 4 bases and J by 3 bases, with 9 bases between them. Germline-derived CDR1 and CDR2 are MNHNS and SASEGT. The CDR3 loop is CASSGTNKETQYF. For the CDR3, the DNA is TGTGCCAGCAGTGGGACTAATAAAGAGACCCAGTACTTC.

The chain employs TRBV4-1 and TRBJ2-7; the D gene is possibly TRBD1 (5 bases). CDR3 length: 15 residues. Trimming took 0 bases from V and 2 from J, leaving 11 bases between them. The germline CDR1 and CDR2 sequences are MGHRA and YSYEKL. In DNA, the CDR3 is TGCGCCAGCAGCCAAGATCAGGGATTGGCCTACGAGCAGTACTTC. Translation: CASSQDQGLAYEQYF.

This clonotype turned up a few times. A much larger clone differs from this one at a single base, so this may be a read error. A read error is likely, as this CDR3 ends without the conserved phenylalanine or tryptophan. The chain employs TRBV12-3 or TRBV12-4 and TRBJ1-6; D gene ambiguous. Between the trimmed V and J ends, which lost 5 bases and 9 bases, there was a span of 11 bases. The CDR3 is 13 amino acids. The CDR3 region has the DNA TGTGCCAGCAGTCGAACCTTTGGTTCACCCCTCCACTGT. Its protein product is CASSRTFGSPLHC.

This clonotype was seen repeatedly, ten times or more. The J gene is TRBJ1-2, the V gene TRBV20-1; 7 bases match TRBD1. Germline-derived CDR1 and CDR2 are DFQATT and SNEGSKA (reference sequence). CDR3 length: 15 residues. Trimming at V came to 0 bases and at J to 4 bases, leaving 8 bases not matched to a gene. The CDR3 loop reads CSARDRGGWSYGYTF. The CDR3 region has the DNA TGCAGTGCTAGAGATAGAGGGGGCTGGAGCTATGGCTACACCTTC.

This clonotype turned up a few times. V gene TRBV4-1 combines with J gene TRBJ1-1; D is perhaps TRBD1 (6 bases). Germline V lookup: CDR1 MGHRA, CDR2 YSYEKL. The length of the CDR3 is 14 residues. V was shortened by 4 bases and J by 9 bases, with 18 bases between the two germline ends. The CDR3 sequence is CASSPNPGESKAFF. Written as DNA, the CDR3 is TGCGCCAGCAGCCCCAATCCAGGGGAGTCTAAAGCTTTCTTT.

This clonotype was observed many times. This chain links TRBV5-1 with TRBJ2-7, with 10 bases matching TRBD1. Unmatched junction bases numbered 6, after V lost 4 bases and J lost 2 bases. This CDR3 has 15 amino acids. CDR1 and CDR2 (germline): SGHRS, YFSETQ. The CDR3 nucleotides read TGCGCCAGCAGCCGACGACAGGGGGCGGCCTACGAGCAGTACTTC. Encoded protein: CASSRRQGAAYEQYF.

The rearrangement links TRBV10-3 to TRBJ2-1, with TRBD2 matching over 9 bases. Germline values: CDR1 ENHRY, CDR2 SYGVKD. V dropped 3 bases and J dropped 7; count of bases not matched to a gene: 13. The CDR3 loop spans 17 amino acids. The CDR3 DNA reads as TGTGCCATCAGTGATCAATCGGCGGGGGGGATGGGTAATGAGCAGTTCTTC. It encodes CAISDQSAGGMGNEQFF.

This clonotype was seen at least ten times. CDR3 DNA: TGTGCCAGCAGTTACTCTTCGGCTTCCGCGGCGCCCCTCCACTTT. Translating it yields CASSYSSASAAPLHF. V usage is TRBV6-5 and J usage is TRBJ1-6; D is unresolved. This CDR3 region has 15 residues. Germline V gene lookup returns CDR1 MNHEY and CDR2 SVGAGI. Trimming removed 0 bases at V and 13 bases at J, with 16 bases between.

The chain carries TRBV3-1 and TRBJ2-1; D remains ambiguous. V lost 0 bases to trimming and J lost 6 bases, with 12 bases between them. The germline V gene encodes CDR1 LGHDT and CDR2 YNNKEL (reference sequence). The CDR3 is 15 residues long. CDR3 residues: CASSQDRASGNEQFF. The CDR3 nucleotides read TGTGCCAGCAGCCAAGATCGTGCATCGGGCAATGAGCAGTTCTTC.

The CDR3 sequence is CASSVGLTGEYGYTF. The CDR3, as DNA: TGCGCCAGCAGCGTAGGTCTAACGGGTGAATATGGCTACACCTTC. The chain employs TRBV5-1 and TRBJ1-2; unclear D gene. Trimming took 4 bases from V and 5 from J, leaving 18 bases between them. This CDR3 is 15 amino acids long. Germline V CDR1 and CDR2: SGHRS, YFSETQ.

This clonotype was detected ten times or more. V is TRBV3-1 and J is TRBJ2-7; TRBD1 agrees at 9 bases. There are 15 residues in the CDR3. Germline-derived CDR1 and CDR2 are LGHDT and YNNKEL (reference sequence). Trimming removed 4 bases from V and 4 bases from J; junction bases left unmatched: 8. CDR3 sequence (DNA): TGTGCCAGCAGCCCTACCGGGACAGGGATATACGAGCAGTACGTC. As protein: CASSPTGTGIYEQYV.

In its sample, this clonotype was seen many times. The J gene is TRBJ2-7, the V gene TRBV7-2, with D tentatively TRBD2 (5 bases). Trimming took 0 bases from V and 9 from J, leaving 12 bases between them. The CDR3 loop spans 13 amino acids. Germline V gene data show CDR1 as SGHTA and CDR2 as FQGNSA. The CDR3 reads CASSLASGVGQYF. The CDR3 coding sequence is TGTGCCAGCAGCTTAGCTTCCGGGGTCGGGCAGTACTTC.

This clonotype has at least ten counts. V usage is TRBV4-1 and J usage is TRBJ2-2, with 10 bases aligning to TRBD1. With 0 bases clipped from V and 5 bases from J, the junction kept 3 bases outside the gene matches. The germline gives CDR1 MGHRA, CDR2 YSYEKL. This CDR3 region has 16 residues. The CDR3 DNA is TGCGCCAGCAGCCAAGAAGGACAGGGGGGGACCGGGGAGCTGTTTTTT. Its translation: CASSQEGQGGTGELFF.

Many counts were recorded for this clonotype. The genes are TRBV4-1 and TRBJ1-1; 7 nucleotides line up with TRBD1. There are 15 residues in the CDR3. In germline, CDR1 is MGHRA, CDR2 YSYEKL. The junction had 4 bases not matched to a gene; V was cut back by 0 bases and J by 3 bases. CDR3 coding DNA: TGCGCCAGCAGCCAAGATCCAACAGGGGACACTGAAGCTTTCTTT. Protein: CASSQDPTGDTEAFF.

The sample holds many counts of this clonotype. J is TRBJ2-5 and V is TRBV12-3 or TRBV12-4; unclear D gene. V shed 1 base and J shed 5 bases, with 8 bases lying between them. CDR3 length: 13 residues. The CDR3 nucleotides are TGTGCCAGCAGTTTAGTTGGGGTGGAGACCCAGTACTTC. Translating gives CASSLVGVETQYF.